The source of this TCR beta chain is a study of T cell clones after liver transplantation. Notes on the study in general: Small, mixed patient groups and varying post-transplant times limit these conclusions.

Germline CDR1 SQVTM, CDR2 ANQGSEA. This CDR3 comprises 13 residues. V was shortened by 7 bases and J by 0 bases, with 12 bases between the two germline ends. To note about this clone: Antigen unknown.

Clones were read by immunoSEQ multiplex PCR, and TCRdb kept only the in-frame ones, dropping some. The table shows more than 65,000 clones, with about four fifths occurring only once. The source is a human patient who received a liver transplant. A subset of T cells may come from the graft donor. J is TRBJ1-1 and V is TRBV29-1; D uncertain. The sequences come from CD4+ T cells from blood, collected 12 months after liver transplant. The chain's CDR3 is CSGAADMNTEAFF. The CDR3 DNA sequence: TGCAGCGGGGCGGCCGATATGAACACTGAAGCTTTCTTT. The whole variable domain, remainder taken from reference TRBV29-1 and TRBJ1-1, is SAVISQKPSRDICQRGTSLTIQCQVDSQVTMMFWYRQQPGQSLTLIATANQGSEATYESGFVIDKFPISRPNLTFSTLTVSNMSPEDSSIYLCSGAADMNTEAFFGQGTRLTVV.